Listed below are T cell receptor beta chains from one sample, sequenced in a study of cytomegalovirus exposure and HLA in healthy donors. Clones were sequenced by immunoSEQ multiplex PCR, and TCRdb holds only the in-frame ones, with some missing. In the table there are roughly 150,000 clones, around 80% of which are singletons. Material: PBMCs. The receptors come from a man aged 18 to 30 in good health and CMV-seropositive. Each CDR3 is given with its conserved first and last residue. The order of the fields is clone size, CDR3 length, J gene, V gene, D gene, CDR3 DNA, CDR3 protein. A D gene is named only where the DNA matches it firmly. Only some rows state a clone size, as once, few, many or a class for expanded clones.

.	15	TRBJ2-3	TRBV7-9	TRBD1	TGTGCCAGCAGCCTTAGACAGGGGAGCACAGATACGCAGTATTTT	CASSLRQGSTDTQYF
.	15	TRBJ2-7	TRBV28	TRBD2	TGTGCCAGCAGTTTTAGGGGGACTAGTGGTTACGAGCAGTACTTC	CASSFRGTSGYEQYF
.	14	TRBJ2-1	TRBV7-8	TRBD2	TGTGCCAGCAGTCCGACTAGCGGGAGTGATGAGCAGTTCTTC	CASSPTSGSDEQFF
.	17	TRBJ1-5	TRBV18	.	TGTGCCAGCTCACCGACCCTACTGGGCACCGTCGAGCAGCCCCAGCATTTT	CASSPTLLGTVEQPQHF
.	14	TRBJ2-7	TRBV5-1	.	TGCGCCAGCAGCTTGTCAGGGAACACCTACGAGCAGTACTTC	CASSLSGNTYEQYF
.	15	TRBJ2-3	TRBV13	.	TGTGCCAGCAGAGGTACTAGCACTAGCACAGATACGCAGTATTTT	CASRGTSTSTDTQYF
once	10	TRBJ1-4	TRBV2	.	TGTGCCAGCTTTGGGAAGGGGCCGTTTTTT	CASFGKGPFF
.	14	TRBJ2-1	TRBV6-5	TRBD2	TGTGCCAGCCAAGCGGGAGCTGACTACAATGAGCAGTTCTTC	CASQAGADYNEQFF
.	15	TRBJ1-1	TRBV7-2	.	TGTGCCAGCAGCTTAGGGGACGGGAGGGGCACTGAAGCTTTCTTT	CASSLGDGRGTEAFF
few	15	TRBJ1-5	TRBV2	.	TGTGCCAGCAGTGAATCGGGGGGCGGAGGTCAGCCCCAGCATTTT	CASSESGGGGQPQHF
once	12	TRBJ1-1	TRBV19	.	TGTGCCAGTAGTATAGGTAGAAATGAAGCTTTCTTT	CASSIGRNEAFF
.	15	TRBJ1-1	TRBV7-9	.	TGTGCCAGCAGCCCTTGGGACACCACGAACACTGAAGCTTTCTTT	CASSPWDTTNTEAFF
.	16	TRBJ2-3	TRBV5-1	TRBD2	TGCGCCAGCAGCTTGTGGACTAGCGGGGGCACAGATACGCAGTATTTT	CASSLWTSGGTDTQYF
few	16	TRBJ1-2	TRBV21-1	.	TGTGCCAGCAGCAAAGCGAAACAGGGGGCCCCCTTTGGCTACACCTTC	CASSKAKQGAPFGYTF
.	15	TRBJ1-4	TRBV6-5	.	TGTGCCAGCAGTCTGGAGGGTATTTCTAATGAAAAACTGTTTTTT	CASSLEGISNEKLFF
.	14	TRBJ1-5	TRBV27	.	TGTGCCAGCAACAGGGTAGGGGGCAATCAGCCCCAGCATTTT	CASNRVGGNQPQHF
.	17	TRBJ1-3	TRBV6-1	TRBD1	TGTGCCAGCAGTGGGGGCTCGACAGGGTTGAAAGGAAACACCATATATTTT	CASSGGSTGLKGNTIYF
.	16	TRBJ2-1	TRBV5-8	.	TGTGCCAGCAGCCCGCATAGCGGTCCCTCCTACAATGAGCAGTTCTTC	CASSPHSGPSYNEQFF
.	16	TRBJ2-1	TRBV15	TRBD2	TGTGCCACAACAACAACGGGACTAGCGGGGAACAATGAGCAGTTCTTC	CATTTTGLAGNNEQFF
few	17	TRBJ1-5	TRBV7-8	.	TGTGCCAGCAGCTTAGCGCGGCTGCCCTTTGGCAATCAGCCCCAGCATTTT	CASSLARLPFGNQPQHF
.	12	TRBJ2-3	TRBV19	.	TGTGCCAGTAAACTAGCTGGAGATACGCAGTATTTT	CASKLAGDTQYF
.	17	TRBJ2-3	TRBV7-9	TRBD2	TGTGCCAGCAGCTACGGACTAGCGGAAATTAGCACAGATACGCAGTATTTT	CASSYGLAEISTDTQYF
.	13	TRBJ1-1	TRBV2	.	TGTGCCAGCATTTCGGACAGGAACACTGAAGCTTTCTTT	CASISDRNTEAFF
once	12	TRBJ2-5	TRBV30	TRBD2	TGTGCCTGGAGTCTAGCGGTGACGACCCAGTACTTC	CAWSLAVTTQYF
few	17	TRBJ2-7	TRBV6-1	.	TGTGCCAGCAGTGATCAACGGAGGGGGCGCAGGTCCTACGAGCAGTACTTC	CASSDQRRGRRSYEQYF
.	16	TRBJ2-3	TRBV5-1	TRBD2	TGCGCCAGCAGTTCCCCGGGACTAGCGAACACAGATACGCAGTATTTT	CASSSPGLANTDTQYF
.	17	TRBJ1-2	TRBV2	.	TGTGCCAGCAGTGAAGCGCGTCTGAATAAAAATAACTATGGCTACACCTTC	CASSEARLNKNNYGYTF
.	16	TRBJ2-1	TRBV28	TRBD2	TGTGCCAGCAGTCCATTTAGCGGGAGCTCCTACAATGAGCAGTTCTTC	CASSPFSGSSYNEQFF
once	13	TRBJ2-5	TRBV30	.	TGTGCCTGGAGTGTAAACGGGATGAGGGAGCAGTACTTC	CAWSVNGMREQYF
.	14	TRBJ1-1	TRBV7-9	.	TGTGCCAGCAGCTTATTACAGATGAACACTGAAGCTTTCTTT	CASSLLQMNTEAFF
.	16	TRBJ1-3	TRBV19	TRBD1	TGTGCCGTTTCTCCCCGACAGGGGGCAAGTGGAAACACCATATATTTT	CAVSPRQGASGNTIYF
.	11	TRBJ1-1	TRBV4-1	.	TGCGCCAGCAGCCAAGATCGGGTGGCTTTCTTT	CASSQDRVAFF
.	15	TRBJ2-7	TRBV4-2	.	TGTGCCAGCAGCCAAGAGTTCGGGGGTACCTACGAGCAGTACTTC	CASSQEFGGTYEQYF
.	13	TRBJ1-2	TRBV6-5	.	TGTGCCAGCAGTAGGACAGAGAACTATGGCTACACCTTC	CASSRTENYGYTF
.	16	TRBJ2-2	TRBV10-3	TRBD1	TGTGCCATCAGTGAGCTAGACAGGGCGAACACCGGGGAGCTGTTTTTT	CAISELDRANTGELFF
.	13	TRBJ1-5	TRBV27	.	TGTGCCAGCAGGGGAGGGCTAAATCAGCCCCAGCATTTT	CASRGGLNQPQHF
.	17	TRBJ2-7	TRBV11-2	TRBD2	TGTGCCAGCAGGGGACTAGCGGGACCTGCAACCACCTACGAGCAGTACTTC	CASRGLAGPATTYEQYF
.	16	TRBJ1-1	TRBV5-1	.	TGCGCCAGCAGCCCAAATTCCGGACTTACGAACACTGAAGCTTTCTTT	CASSPNSGLTNTEAFF
.	16	TRBJ1-2	TRBV18	TRBD1	TGTGCCAGCTCTCAGGGGACAGGGTTAGACAACTATGGCTACACCTTC	CASSQGTGLDNYGYTF
.	15	TRBJ2-1	TRBV11-2	TRBD2	TGTGCCAGCAGCCAGACTAGCGGGAGGCGGGGTGAGCAGTTCTTC	CASSQTSGRRGEQFF
once	14	TRBJ2-1	TRBV27	.	TGTGCCAGCAGTTTAGCGGGCAAGTACAATGAGCAGTTCTTC	CASSLAGKYNEQFF
.	12	TRBJ2-5	TRBV13	.	TGTGCCAGCAGCTCTGCTAGCAGGCCCCAGTACTTC	CASSSASRPQYF
.	14	TRBJ2-3	TRBV29-1	TRBD2	TGTAGCGGCAAACTAGCGGGGTTCACAGATACGCAGTATTTT	CSGKLAGFTDTQYF
few	16	TRBJ2-6	TRBV27	TRBD1	TGTGCCAGCAGTGCAATTGACAGGGCCGGGGCCAACGTCCTGACTTTC	CASSAIDRAGANVLTF
.	12	TRBJ2-1	TRBV12-5	.	TGTGCTAGTGGCGATCAGCGCAATGAGCAGTTCTTC	CASGDQRNEQFF
.	15	TRBJ1-2	TRBV30	TRBD1	TGTGCCTGGAGTGTAGTGGACAGGGGGTCCTATGGCTACACCTTC	CAWSVVDRGSYGYTF
few	14	TRBJ2-3	TRBV7-2	.	TGTGCCAGCAGCTTTAGCGTGAACACAGATACGCAGTATTTT	CASSFSVNTDTQYF
.	15	TRBJ2-3	TRBV9	.	TGTGCCAGCAGCGTAGTACAGGGCCCCACAGATACGCAGTATTTT	CASSVVQGPTDTQYF